The rows below give T cell receptor beta chains drawn from one sample of a study of T cell responses to AZD1222 COVID-19 vaccine. Clones were sequenced by immunoSEQ multiplex PCR, and TCRdb holds only the in-frame ones, with some missing. The sample records roughly 150,000 clones, roughly nine tenths being singletons. The sequences come from peripheral blood, collected after recovery from COVID-19. These receptors all stem from an adult who had recovered from COVID-19. Both conserved end residues are part of each CDR3. A D gene is named only where the DNA matches it firmly. The size field is filled for only some rows; it gives once, few, many or a size class.

j_call d_call v_call clone_size cdr3_aa cdr3_nt
TRBJ1-2 NA TRBV5-5 NA CASSYDRGPYGYTF TGTGCCAGCAGCTACGACAGAGGTCCCTATGGCTACACCTTC
TRBJ1-5 TRBD1 TRBV11-1 once CASSLDGTVDQPQHF TGTGCCAGCAGCTTAGATGGGACAGTGGATCAGCCCCAGCATTTT
TRBJ2-5 TRBD1 TRBV29-1 NA CSVDGDRGGETQYF TGCAGCGTTGACGGGGACAGGGGAGGAGAGACCCAGTACTTC
TRBJ2-5 NA TRBV5-1 NA CASSLETQQETQYF TGCGCCAGCAGCTTGGAGACGCAGCAAGAGACCCAGTACTTC
TRBJ1-5 NA TRBV20-1 NA CSASRGGGGNQPQHF TGCAGTGCTAGTCGGGGGGGAGGAGGCAATCAGCCCCAGCATTTT
TRBJ2-1 NA TRBV5-1 NA CASSPPLGGLGEQFF TGCGCCAGCAGCCCTCCACTTGGGGGGTTGGGTGAGCAGTTCTTC
TRBJ1-2 TRBD1 TRBV28 NA CASSGTGTYYGYTF TGTGCCAGCAGTGGGACAGGAACCTACTATGGCTACACCTTC
TRBJ1-5 TRBD1 TRBV28 once CASSSTGINQPQHF TGTGCCAGCAGTTCGACAGGGATTAATCAGCCCCAGCATTTT
TRBJ2-2 NA TRBV6-5 NA CASSPWEFTGELFF TGTGCCAGCAGCCCCTGGGAGTTCACCGGGGAGCTGTTTTTT
TRBJ1-6 TRBD1 TRBV28 NA CASSLIGQGFDNSPLHF TGTGCCAGCAGTTTAATTGGACAGGGGTTTGATAATTCACCCCTCCACTTT
TRBJ1-5 TRBD1 TRBV28 NA CASSTHRGNQPQHF TGTGCCAGCAGTACTCACAGGGGTAATCAGCCCCAGCATTTT
TRBJ2-5 TRBD1 TRBV9 NA CASSVATGQGGTLLVQETQYF TGTGCCAGCAGCGTAGCTACGGGACAGGGGGGCACTTTATTGGTACAAGAGACCCAGTACTTC
TRBJ2-7 TRBD1 TRBV7-2 NA CASSLGQGTEQYF TGTGCCAGCAGCCTCGGACAGGGGACCGAGCAGTACTTC
TRBJ1-5 NA TRBV20-1 NA CSASSTGFSSNQPQHF TGCAGTGCTAGTTCAACCGGATTTAGCAGCAATCAGCCCCAGCATTTT
TRBJ2-1 NA TRBV11-3 NA CASSQRGSYNEQFF TGTGCCAGCAGCCAAAGAGGTTCCTACAATGAGCAGTTCTTC
TRBJ2-5 NA TRBV28 NA CASSLLEELYQETQYF TGTGCCAGCAGCCTGTTGGAGGAGTTGTACCAAGAGACCCAGTACTTC
TRBJ1-4 NA TRBV9 NA CASSVGSTPGSAELFF TGTGCCAGCAGCGTAGGATCTACTCCAGGTTCGGCCGAACTGTTTTTT
TRBJ1-3 NA TRBV7-6 NA CASSSGTGSGNTIYF TGTGCCAGCAGCTCGGGTACCGGCTCTGGAAACACCATATATTTT
TRBJ1-4 NA TRBV7-2 NA CASSLGRVSEKLFF TGTGCCAGCAGCTTAGGACGGGTTAGCGAAAAACTGTTTTTT
TRBJ2-3 NA TRBV19 NA CASSILPRGDTDTQYF TGTGCCAGTAGTATACTGCCTAGGGGGGACACAGATACGCAGTATTTT
TRBJ2-5 TRBD1 TRBV5-8 NA CASSALRDRAQETQYF TGTGCCAGCAGCGCGCTCCGGGACAGGGCCCAAGAGACCCAGTACTTC
TRBJ1-5 NA TRBV16 few CASSQSKTASHQPQHF TGTGCCAGCAGCCAATCTAAAACAGCCTCCCATCAGCCCCAGCATTTT
TRBJ2-5 NA TRBV7-8 NA CASSAQTAYQETQYF TGTGCCAGCAGCGCGCAAACAGCGTACCAAGAGACCCAGTACTTC
TRBJ2-7 NA TRBV7-8 NA CASNTGLHYEQYF TGTGCCAGCAACACCGGACTACACTACGAGCAGTACTTC
TRBJ1-1 NA TRBV19 few CASSLGQMPNTEAFF TGTGCCAGTAGCTTAGGACAGATGCCCAACACTGAAGCTTTCTTT
TRBJ1-1 NA TRBV19 once CASSFSGAGWGTEAFF TGTGCCAGTAGTTTCTCGGGGGCGGGGTGGGGCACTGAAGCTTTCTTT
TRBJ1-5 NA TRBV24-1 once CATSGGQSQPQHF TGTGCCACCAGTGGGGGACAATCTCAGCCCCAGCATTTT
TRBJ2-3 TRBD1 TRBV5-6 NA CATSTGGKTDTQYF TGTGCCACTTCGACAGGGGGCAAGACAGATACGCAGTATTTT
TRBJ1-1 NA TRBV12-3/TRBV12-4 once CASRFAENTEAFF TGTGCCAGCAGGTTCGCGGAGAACACTGAAGCTTTCTTT
TRBJ1-4 NA TRBV6-5 once CASGGRNEKLFF TGTGCCAGCGGAGGACGGAATGAAAAACTGTTTTTT
TRBJ2-1 NA TRBV9 NA CASSVAGSTLYNEQFF TGTGCCAGCAGCGTAGCGGGGTCCACTCTGTACAATGAGCAGTTCTTC
TRBJ1-3 TRBD1 TRBV5-4 NA CASSLDTGTAGNTIYF TGTGCCAGCAGCTTGGATACCGGGACAGCGGGAAACACCATATATTTT
TRBJ2-1 TRBD1 TRBV7-8 NA CASSPRTGPRFF TGTGCCAGCAGCCCAAGGACAGGCCCCCGGTTCTTC
TRBJ2-2 NA TRBV2 NA CASRKDRGDTGELFF TGTGCCAGCAGGAAGGATAGGGGGGATACCGGGGAGCTGTTTTTT
TRBJ2-1 TRBD2 TRBV7-2 NA CASRTSLAGGGLNEQFF TGTGCCAGCAGGACCTCCTTAGCGGGAGGGGGATTAAATGAGCAGTTCTTC
TRBJ1-1 TRBD1 TRBV15 NA CATSRGGTGVTEAFF TGTGCCACCAGCAGAGGTGGGACAGGGGTAACTGAAGCTTTCTTT
TRBJ2-2 NA TRBV5-1 NA CASSRPGGRSGELFF TGCGCCAGCAGCCGCCCCGGGGGGCGGTCCGGGGAGCTGTTTTTT
TRBJ2-6 TRBD1 TRBV11-2 once CASSFGTGTLHSGANVLTF TGTGCCAGCAGCTTCGGGACAGGGACTCTACACTCTGGGGCCAACGTCCTGACTTTC
TRBJ2-7 NA TRBV6-2/TRBV6-3 NA CASSYRQGHYEQYF TGTGCCAGCAGTTACAGGCAGGGACACTACGAGCAGTACTTC
TRBJ2-2 TRBD1 TRBV2 few CASRYPPTGGTGELFF TGTGCCAGCAGGTATCCCCCGACAGGGGGTACCGGGGAGCTGTTTTTT
TRBJ1-3 NA TRBV19 NA CASNTAGTGNTIYF TGTGCCAGTAACACGGCCGGGACTGGAAACACCATATATTTT
TRBJ2-1 NA TRBV7-3 few CASSSLRSSYNEQFF TGTGCCAGCAGCTCCCTCCGCTCCTCCTACAATGAGCAGTTCTTC
TRBJ1-5 NA TRBV27 NA CASSSGYNQYSNQPQHF TGTGCCAGCAGTTCGGGGTATAATCAGTATAGCAATCAGCCCCAGCATTTT
TRBJ1-6 TRBD1 TRBV9 NA CASSAGQGDSPLHF TGTGCCAGCAGCGCCGGACAGGGTGATTCACCCCTCCACTTT
TRBJ2-1 TRBD1 TRBV18 NA CASSPWTGVKFF TGTGCCAGCTCACCTTGGACAGGGGTTAAGTTCTTC
TRBJ2-3 NA TRBV2 once CASSGQTLRRGTDTQYF TGTGCCAGCAGCGGCCAAACGTTACGGCGGGGCACAGATACGCAGTATTTT
TRBJ1-6 NA TRBV25-1 NA CASSEERLGSPLHF TGTGCCAGCAGTGAAGAGCGTCTGGGTTCACCCCTCCACTTT
TRBJ2-6 NA TRBV27 NA CASTPSGANVLTF TGTGCCAGCACCCCTTCTGGGGCCAACGTCCTGACTTTC
TRBJ2-7 TRBD2 TRBV20-1 NA CSASPLAGILYEQYF TGCAGTGCTAGTCCACTAGCGGGAATTTTGTACGAGCAGTACTTC
TRBJ2-3 TRBD2 TRBV6-4 NA CASSVTSGPDTQYF TGTGCCAGCAGTGTCACTAGCGGGCCAGATACGCAGTATTTT
TRBJ1-5 NA TRBV19 NA CASDIGPNNQPQHF TGTGCCAGTGATATAGGACCGAACAATCAGCCCCAGCATTTT
TRBJ2-1 TRBD1 TRBV4-2 NA CASSQDSGAAGGNEQFF TGTGCCAGCAGCCAAGATTCCGGCGCGGCAGGGGGCAATGAGCAGTTCTTC
TRBJ1-1 TRBD1 TRBV28 NA CASSMSGTGKAEAFF TGTGCCAGCAGTATGTCCGGGACAGGAAAAGCTGAAGCTTTCTTT
TRBJ2-7 NA TRBV27 NA CASSLFSGAYEQYF TGTGCCAGCAGTTTATTTTCAGGGGCCTACGAGCAGTACTTC
TRBJ2-3 TRBD2 TRBV5-1 NA CASSSGLVPTDTQYF TGCGCCAGCAGCTCCGGACTAGTCCCCACAGATACGCAGTATTTT
TRBJ1-3 TRBD1 TRBV9 NA CASSPEGTGARSGNTIYF TGTGCCAGCAGCCCAGAGGGGACAGGGGCTCGATCTGGAAACACCATATATTTT